Presented here are 7 T cell receptor beta chains from one specimen sequenced in a study of OX40 agonist ivuxolimab in advanced cancers. Produced via immunoSEQ multiplex PCR; TCRdb's table is partial and in-frame only. Here the sample spans around 80,000 clones, around 84% being singletons. The sequencing here drew on CD4+ or CD8+ T cells sorted from blood, taken in a trial of the OX40 agonist ivuxolimab. Source of these receptors: an adult with an advanced solid tumor such as melanoma, head and neck, liver or kidney cancer.

The rearrangement links TRBV5-6 to TRBJ2-7; D ambiguous. Germline-derived CDR1 and CDR2 are SGHDT and YYEEEE. V dropped 2 bases and J dropped 3 bases, with 6 bases sitting between them. The CDR3 length is 12 residues. CDR3 in amino acids: CASSLRLYEQYF. The DNA of the CDR3 is TGTGCCAGCAGCTTACGTCTCTACGAGCAGTACTTC. Using reference TRBV5-6 and TRBJ2-7 for the parts outside the CDR3, the full variable domain is DAGVTQSPTHLIKTRGQQVTLRCSPKSGHDTVSWYQQALGQGPQFIFQYYEEEERQRGNFPDRFSGHQFPNYSSELNVNALLLGDSALYLCASSLRLYEQYFGPGTRLTVT.

The rearrangement uses TRBV9 and TRBJ2-5; TRBD2 agrees at 7 bases. Trimming took 5 bases from V and 3 from J; bases not matched to a gene: 13. Germline CDR1 is SGDLS and CDR2 is YYNGEE. This CDR3 comprises 16 residues. CDR3 sequence: CASSSKRGLGEETQYF. In nucleotides, the CDR3 is TGTGCCAGCAGTAGTAAGCGGGGCCTAGGGGAAGAGACCCAGTACTTC.

The V and J genes are TRBV30 and TRBJ2-3; D perhaps matches TRBD2 (7 bases). The germline V and J ends were trimmed by 2 bases and 2 bases, with 17 bases remaining between them. Germline assignment: CDR1 GTSNPN and CDR2 SVGIG (reference sequence). The CDR3 totals 16 residues. CDR3: CAWSNPGGRNTDTQYF. In DNA, the CDR3 is TGTGCCTGGAGTAACCCGGGGGGCCGAAACACAGATACGCAGTATTTT.

The gene calls are TRBV15 and TRBJ1-1; TRBD1 agrees at 9 bases. With V trimmed by 7 bases and J by 3 bases, 3 bases remained unmatched. The CDR3 is made up of 13 amino acids. CDR1 and CDR2 (germline): LNHNV, YYDKDF (reference sequence). The CDR3, as DNA: TGTGCCACCACTTACAGGGGGCACACTGAAGCTTTCTTT. This encodes CATTYRGHTEAFF.

This chain links TRBV7-2 with TRBJ2-1; D tentatively fits TRBD1 or TRBD2 (5 bases each). Trimming removed 6 bases from V and 6 bases from J, with 12 bases in between. CDR3 size: 13 residues. Germline lookup yields CDR1 SGHTA and CDR2 FQGNSA. CDR3 nucleotide sequence: TGTGCCAGCAGACTAGGGGTTGCCAATGAGCAGTTCTTC. It is translated as CASRLGVANEQFF.

The CDR3 nucleotides are TGTGCCAGCAGTTACTCGGTTTCGGGGAGGGGGGAGCTGTTTTTT. Translation: CASSYSVSGRGELFF. V is TRBV6-5 and J is TRBJ2-2, with D perhaps TRBD2 (6 bases). The V end lost 0 bases, the J end lost 8 bases, and 13 bases lay between the germline ends. CDR1 is MNHEY and CDR2 is SVGAGI in the germline V gene. The CDR3 length is 15 residues.

This chain links TRBV15 with TRBJ2-1; possibly TRBD1 or TRBD2 for D (6 bases each). The CDR3 is 18 amino acids. Germline values: CDR1 LNHNV, CDR2 YYDKDF (reference sequence). V lost 4 bases and J lost 4, with 23 bases in between. The CDR3 is CATSTKGGWGVNYNEQFF. DNA for the CDR3: TGTGCCACCAGCACCAAGGGGGGCTGGGGGGTCAATTACAATGAGCAGTTCTTC. Together with reference TRBV15 and TRBJ2-1, the CDR3 gives the full variable domain: DAMVIQNPRYQVTQFGKPVTLSCSQTLNHNVMYWYQQKSSQAPKLLFHYYDKDFNNEADTPDNFQSRRPNTSFCFLDIRSPGLGDTAMYLCATSTKGGWGVNYNEQFFGPGTRLTVL.